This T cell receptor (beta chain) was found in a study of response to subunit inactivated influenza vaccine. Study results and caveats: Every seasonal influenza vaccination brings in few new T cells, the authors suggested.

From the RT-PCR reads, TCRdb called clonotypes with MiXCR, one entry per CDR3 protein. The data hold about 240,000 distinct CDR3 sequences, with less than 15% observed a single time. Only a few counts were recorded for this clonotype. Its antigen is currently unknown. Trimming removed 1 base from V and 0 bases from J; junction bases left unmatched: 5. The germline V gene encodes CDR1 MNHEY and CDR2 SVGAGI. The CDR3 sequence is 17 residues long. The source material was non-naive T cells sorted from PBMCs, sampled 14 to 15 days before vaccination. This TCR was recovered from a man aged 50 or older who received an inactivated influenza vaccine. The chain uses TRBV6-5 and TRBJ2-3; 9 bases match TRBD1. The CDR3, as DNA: TGTGCCAGCAGTTACTTGTTAGGGACAGGGAGCACAGATACGCAGTATTTT. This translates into CASSYLLGTGSTDTQYF.